This T cell receptor beta chain was found in a study of T cells after yellow fever vaccination (dated by TCRdb to the late 2010s). Context from the whole study: The SMART-Seq v4 Ultra Low Input RNA kit was used to prepare libraries from fractions with low cell numbers. Blood was drawn at multiple timepoints before and after primary and secondary immunization, with bulk PBMC replicates and cell subsets isolated. To follow T-cell clones before and after both primary and booster YFV17D yellow fever vaccination, bulk TCR alpha and beta repertoires underwent longitudinal sequencing. Two healthy male donors, one aged 18 to 30 and one aged 30 to 40 years, made up the cohort.

These reads were obtained on an Illumina NovaSeq 6000. Synthesis of TCR cDNA relied on 5'RACE template switching, a step that introduced a universal primer site along with unique molecular identifiers. Priming of cDNA synthesis was performed from both the TCR alpha and TCR beta constant segments. Library amplification used two PCR steps, and the second PCR step added sample barcodes and sequencing adapters. Sequencing of the libraries was done on either Illumina HiSeq 2500 (2x100 bp) or NovaSeq (2x150 bp). For the original study's pipeline: MIGEC was used to demultiplex reads and collapse the reads into UMI consensus sequences, and MiXCR was used for V(D)J alignment. Using edgeR on replicate PBMC samples, clonotypes were called vaccine-responding if FDR was below 0.01 and the log2 fold change was above 5 up to day 15. Each bulk clonotype was labeled CD4 or CD8 based on which sequenced repertoire, CD4 or CD8, contained the clonotype at higher abundance. TCRdb ran its own pipeline on the public reads, namely fastp trimming at Q25 and MiXCR clone calling, and kept in-frame beta chains. Every entry covers one CDR3 protein and lists the most common genes and DNA from its rows. TCRdb's processing, not the authors', yielded these V and J calls. This sample comprises some 240,000 distinct CDR3 sequences, around 5.3% of them detected only once. The ten largest make up under 3.5% of the sample.

As regards this clonotype: The specificity of this receptor is unknown. No per-base quality is available; no much larger clone lies one base away.

The treatment or condition label, as the study defines it: live attenuated yellow fever vaccine strain. A standard Ficoll-Paque protocol was used to isolate PBMCs from peripheral blood. Dynabeads CD4 and CD8 positive selection kits were used to isolate the CD4 and CD8 T-cell fractions. TriZol was used to extract RNA from bulk PBMCs, CD4 and CD8 fractions, and dextramer-positive and dextramer-negative fractions. V is pruned by 5 bases and J by 4 bases, leaving 8 bases of the junction without a gene match. The CDR3 measures 17 amino acids from cysteine to phenylalanine. Just CDR3 DNA is preserved here, 51 bases in frame from base 1. Summary of the overall study and its limitations: Compared with the primary T-cell response, the secondary T-cell response was faster but weaker, reaching its peak on day 5 rather than on day 15. Because the study included only a couple of donors, the extent to which the findings can be generalized is limited. After the booster, most of the clones that had expanded following primary vaccination were detected again (approximately 95% of CD4 and around 88% of CD8), which suggests that memory was broadly maintained. A small fraction of clonotypes showed up in both the CD4 and CD8 compartments, probably as a result of convergent recombination. Computational filtering was required because FACS-sorted repertoires could contain abundant contaminating clonotypes from the bulk population.

The clonotype originates from a young man who received the YFV17D yellow fever vaccine. The receptor chain draws on TRBV12-3 or TRBV12-4 and TRBJ1-4; 12 of the junction bases match TRBD1. Here the sequenced sample was CD4+ T cells sorted from PBMCs, taken on the day of the yellow fever booster vaccination. The CDR3 region has the sequence CASSRGDRGRLNEKLFF. The nucleotide sequence is TGTGCCAGCAGTCGCGGGGACAGGGGGCGCCTTAATGAAAAACTGTTTTTT.